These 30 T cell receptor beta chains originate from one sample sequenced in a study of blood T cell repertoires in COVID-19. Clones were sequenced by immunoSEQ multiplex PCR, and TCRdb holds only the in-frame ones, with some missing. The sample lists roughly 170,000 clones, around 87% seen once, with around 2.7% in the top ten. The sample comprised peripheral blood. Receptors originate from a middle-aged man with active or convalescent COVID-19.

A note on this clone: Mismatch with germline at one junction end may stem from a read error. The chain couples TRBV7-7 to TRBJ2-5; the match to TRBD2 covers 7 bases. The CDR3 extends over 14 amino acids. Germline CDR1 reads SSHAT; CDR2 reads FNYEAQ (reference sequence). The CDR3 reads CASSARGFQETQYF. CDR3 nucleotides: TGTGCTAGCAGCGCGCGGGGGTTCCAAGAGACCCAGTACTTC. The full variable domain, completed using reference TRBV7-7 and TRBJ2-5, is GAGVSQSPRYKVTKRGQDVTLRCDPISSHATLYWYQQALGQGPEFLTYFNYEAQPDKSGLPSDRFSAERPEGSISTLTIQRTEQRDSAMYRCASSARGFQETQYFGPGTRLLVL.

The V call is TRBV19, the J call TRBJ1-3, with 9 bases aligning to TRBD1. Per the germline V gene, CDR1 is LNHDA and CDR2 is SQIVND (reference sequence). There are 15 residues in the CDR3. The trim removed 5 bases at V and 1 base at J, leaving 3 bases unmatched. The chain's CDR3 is CASSVDRGSGNTIYF. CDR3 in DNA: TGTGCCAGTAGTGTGGACAGGGGATCTGGAAACACCATATATTTT.

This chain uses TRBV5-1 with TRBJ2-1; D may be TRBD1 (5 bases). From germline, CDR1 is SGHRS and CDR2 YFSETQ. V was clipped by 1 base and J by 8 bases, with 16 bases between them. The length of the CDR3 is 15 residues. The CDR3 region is CASSLSAGKGDEQFF. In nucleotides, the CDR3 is TGCGCCAGCAGCTTGTCGGCAGGGAAAGGGGATGAGCAGTTCTTC.

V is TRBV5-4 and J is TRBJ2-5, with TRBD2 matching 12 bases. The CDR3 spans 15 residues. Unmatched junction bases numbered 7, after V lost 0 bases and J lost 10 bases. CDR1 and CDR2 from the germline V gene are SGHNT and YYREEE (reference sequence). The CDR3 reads CASSLEPSGGADQYF. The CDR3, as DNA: TGTGCCAGCAGCTTGGAACCTAGCGGGGGGGCCGACCAGTACTTC.

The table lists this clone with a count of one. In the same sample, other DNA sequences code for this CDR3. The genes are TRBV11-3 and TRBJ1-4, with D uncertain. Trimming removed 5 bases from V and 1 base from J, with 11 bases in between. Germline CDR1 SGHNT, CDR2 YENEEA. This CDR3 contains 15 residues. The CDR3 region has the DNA TGTGCCAGCAGCCCACGGCAGGAAACTAATGAAAAACTGTTTTTT. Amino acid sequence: CASSPRQETNEKLFF. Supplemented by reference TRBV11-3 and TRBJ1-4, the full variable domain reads EAGVVQSPRYKIIEKKQPVAFWCNPISGHNTLYWYLQNLGQGPELLIRYENEEAVDDSQLPKDRFSAERLKGVDSTLKIQPAELGDSAVYLCASSPRQETNEKLFFGSGTQLSVL.

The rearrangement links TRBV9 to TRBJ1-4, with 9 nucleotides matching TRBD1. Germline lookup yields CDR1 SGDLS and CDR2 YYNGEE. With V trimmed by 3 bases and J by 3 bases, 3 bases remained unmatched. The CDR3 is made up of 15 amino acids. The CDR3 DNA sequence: TGTGCCAGCAGCGGTCACAGGGGGCCTAATGAAAAACTGTTTTTT. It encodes CASSGHRGPNEKLFF. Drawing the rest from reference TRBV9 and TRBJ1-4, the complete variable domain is DSGVTQTPKHLITATGQRVTLRCSPRSGDLSVYWYQQSLDQGLQFLIQYYNGEERAKGNILERFSAQQFPDLHSELNLSSLELGDSALYFCASSGHRGPNEKLFFGSGTQLSVL.

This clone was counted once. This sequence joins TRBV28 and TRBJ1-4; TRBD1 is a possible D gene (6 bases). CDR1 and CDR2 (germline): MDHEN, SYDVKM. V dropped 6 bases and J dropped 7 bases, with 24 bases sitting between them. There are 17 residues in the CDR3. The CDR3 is CASSSQGRWAGIEKLFF. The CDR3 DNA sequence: TGTGCCAGCAGCTCCCAGGGGCGCTGGGCAGGGATTGAAAAACTGTTTTTT. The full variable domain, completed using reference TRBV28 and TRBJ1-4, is DVKVTQSSRYLVKRTGEKVFLECVQDMDHENMFWYRQDPGLGLRLIYFSYDVKMKEKGDIPEGYSVSREKKERFSLILESASTNQTSMYLCASSSQGRWAGIEKLFFGSGTQLSVL.

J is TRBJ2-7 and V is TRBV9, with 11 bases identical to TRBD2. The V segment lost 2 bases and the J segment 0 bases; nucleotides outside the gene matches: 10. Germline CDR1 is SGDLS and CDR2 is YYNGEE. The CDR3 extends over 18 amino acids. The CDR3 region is CASSVGGGTSGSSYEQYF. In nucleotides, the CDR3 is TGTGCCAGCAGCGTCGGAGGGGGTACTAGCGGGAGCTCCTACGAGCAGTACTTC.

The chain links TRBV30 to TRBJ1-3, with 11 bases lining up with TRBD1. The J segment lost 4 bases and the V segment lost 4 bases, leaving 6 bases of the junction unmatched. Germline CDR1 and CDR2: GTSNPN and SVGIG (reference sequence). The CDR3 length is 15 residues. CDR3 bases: TGTGCCTGGAAGAGGGACAGGGGGTCCGGAAACACCATATATTTT. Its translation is CAWKRDRGSGNTIYF.

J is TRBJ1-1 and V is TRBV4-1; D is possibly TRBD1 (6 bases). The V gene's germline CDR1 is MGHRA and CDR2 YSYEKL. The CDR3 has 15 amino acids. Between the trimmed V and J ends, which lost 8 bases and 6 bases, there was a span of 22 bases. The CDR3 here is CASQFRTGLGSEAFF. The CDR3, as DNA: TGCGCCAGCCAATTCCGTACAGGGTTGGGTTCTGAAGCTTTCTTT.

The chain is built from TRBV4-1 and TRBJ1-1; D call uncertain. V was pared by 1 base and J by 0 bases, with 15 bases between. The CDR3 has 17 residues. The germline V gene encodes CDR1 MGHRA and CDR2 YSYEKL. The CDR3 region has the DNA TGCGCCAGCAGCCAAGGGGTAGCCAGACCCATGAACACTGAAGCTTTCTTT. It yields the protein CASSQGVARPMNTEAFF.

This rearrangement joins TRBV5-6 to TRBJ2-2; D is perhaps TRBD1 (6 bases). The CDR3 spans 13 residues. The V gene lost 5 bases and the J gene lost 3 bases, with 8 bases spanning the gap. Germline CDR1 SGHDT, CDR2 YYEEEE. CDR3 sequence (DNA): TGTGCCAGCAGGGGGGCGGACACCGGGGAGCTGTTTTTT. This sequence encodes CASRGADTGELFF.

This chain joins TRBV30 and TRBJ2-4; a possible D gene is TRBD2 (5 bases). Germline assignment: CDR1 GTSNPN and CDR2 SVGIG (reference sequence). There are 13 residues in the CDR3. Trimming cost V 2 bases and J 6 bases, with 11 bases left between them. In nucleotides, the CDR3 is TGTGCCTGGAGTCCCCGGGGAGTAAACATTCAGTACTTC. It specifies CAWSPRGVNIQYF.

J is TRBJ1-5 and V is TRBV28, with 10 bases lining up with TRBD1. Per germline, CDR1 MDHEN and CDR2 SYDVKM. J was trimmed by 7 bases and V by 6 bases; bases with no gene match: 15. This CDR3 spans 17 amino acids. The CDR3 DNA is TGTGCCAGCAGCCAGGGGACAGGGGATTGGAGTGGGCAGCCCCAGCATTTT. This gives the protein CASSQGTGDWSGQPQHF.

The CDR3, as DNA: TGTGCCAGCAGTGGACAGGGGGTCTCTGAAGCTTTCTTT. It translates to CASSGQGVSEAFF. This chain links TRBV7-8 with TRBJ1-1; 10 nucleotides agree with TRBD1. J lost 6 bases, V lost 6 bases, and 4 bases had no gene match. This CDR3 region has 13 residues. CDR1 is SGHVS, CDR2 FQNEAQ, per germline.

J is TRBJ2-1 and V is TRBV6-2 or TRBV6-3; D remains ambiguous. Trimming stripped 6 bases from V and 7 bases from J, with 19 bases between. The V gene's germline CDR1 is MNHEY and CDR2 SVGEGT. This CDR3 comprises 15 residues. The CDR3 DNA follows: TGTGCCAGCAGCGAGGCACAAAGCTTATGGAATGAGCAGTTCTTC. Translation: CASSEAQSLWNEQFF.

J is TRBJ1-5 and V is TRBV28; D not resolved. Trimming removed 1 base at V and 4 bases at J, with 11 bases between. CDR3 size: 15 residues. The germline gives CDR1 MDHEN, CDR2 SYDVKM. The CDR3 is CASSLFKNTNQPQHF. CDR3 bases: TGTGCCAGCAGTTTATTCAAAAATACAAATCAGCCCCAGCATTTT.

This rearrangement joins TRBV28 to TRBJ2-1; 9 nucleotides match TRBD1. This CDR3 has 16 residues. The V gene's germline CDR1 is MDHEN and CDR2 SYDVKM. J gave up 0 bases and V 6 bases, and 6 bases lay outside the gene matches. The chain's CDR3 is CASSYGTGSSYNEQFF. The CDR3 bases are TGTGCCAGCAGCTATGGGACAGGGAGCTCCTACAATGAGCAGTTCTTC.

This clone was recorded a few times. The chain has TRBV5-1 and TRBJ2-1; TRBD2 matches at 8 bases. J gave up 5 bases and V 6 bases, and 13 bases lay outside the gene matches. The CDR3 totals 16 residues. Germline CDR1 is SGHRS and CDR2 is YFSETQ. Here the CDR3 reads CASTSYRDSGNNEQFF. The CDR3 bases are TGCGCCAGCACCTCCTATCGGGATAGCGGGAACAATGAGCAGTTCTTC.

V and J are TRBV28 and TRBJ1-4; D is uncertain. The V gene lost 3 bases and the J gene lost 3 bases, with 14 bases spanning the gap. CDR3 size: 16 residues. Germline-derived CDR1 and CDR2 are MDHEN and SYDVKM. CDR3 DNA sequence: TGTGCCAGCAGTTTGATCGAACAGAACCCTAATGAAAAACTGTTTTTT. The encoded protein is CASSLIEQNPNEKLFF.

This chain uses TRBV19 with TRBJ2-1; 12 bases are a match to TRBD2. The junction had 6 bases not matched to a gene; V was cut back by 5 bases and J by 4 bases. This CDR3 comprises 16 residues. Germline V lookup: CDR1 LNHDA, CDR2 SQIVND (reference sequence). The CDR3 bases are TGTGCCAGTAGTCCCGGGACTAGCGGGTATTACAATGAGCAGTTCTTC. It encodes CASSPGTSGYYNEQFF.

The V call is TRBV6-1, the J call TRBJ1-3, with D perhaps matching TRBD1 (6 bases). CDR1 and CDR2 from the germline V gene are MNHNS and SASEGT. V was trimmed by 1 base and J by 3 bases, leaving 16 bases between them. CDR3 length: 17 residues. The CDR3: CASSEVTGSAGGNTIYF. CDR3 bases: TGTGCCAGCAGTGAAGTAACAGGGTCGGCGGGTGGAAACACCATATATTTT.

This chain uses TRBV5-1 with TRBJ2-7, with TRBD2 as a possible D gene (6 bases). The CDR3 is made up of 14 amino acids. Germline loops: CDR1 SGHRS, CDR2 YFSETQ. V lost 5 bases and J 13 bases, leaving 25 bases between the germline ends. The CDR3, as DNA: TGCGCCAGCAGACCACAGACACACGGGGCTAGCGCATACTTC. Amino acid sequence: CASRPQTHGASAYF.

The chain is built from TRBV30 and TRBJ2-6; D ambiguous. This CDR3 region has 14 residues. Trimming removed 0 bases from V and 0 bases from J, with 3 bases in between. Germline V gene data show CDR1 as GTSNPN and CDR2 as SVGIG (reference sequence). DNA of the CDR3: TGTGCCTGGAGTGTTAGCTCTGGGGCCAACGTCCTGACTTTC. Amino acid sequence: CAWSVSSGANVLTF.

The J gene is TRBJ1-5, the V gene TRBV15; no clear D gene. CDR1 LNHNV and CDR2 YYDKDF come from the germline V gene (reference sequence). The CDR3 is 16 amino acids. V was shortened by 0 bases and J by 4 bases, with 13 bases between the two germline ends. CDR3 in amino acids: CATSREGLGANQPQHF. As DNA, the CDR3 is TGTGCCACCAGCAGAGAGGGTTTGGGCGCTAATCAGCCCCAGCATTTT.

The CDR3 loop is CASSHKTGVYEQYF. CDR3 bases: TGCGCCAGCAGCCACAAGACAGGGGTCTACGAGCAGTACTTC. The V and J genes are TRBV4-1 and TRBJ2-7, with 8 bases lining up with TRBD1. The CDR3 has 14 residues. Trimming removed 3 bases from V and 3 bases from J; junction bases left unmatched: 4. Germline-derived CDR1 and CDR2 are MGHRA and YSYEKL.

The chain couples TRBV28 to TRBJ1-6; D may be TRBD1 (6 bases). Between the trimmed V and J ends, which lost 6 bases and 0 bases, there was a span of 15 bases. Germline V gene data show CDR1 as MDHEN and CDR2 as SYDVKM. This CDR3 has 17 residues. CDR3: CASSYGQPSSYNSPLHF. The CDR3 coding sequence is TGTGCCAGCAGCTATGGACAGCCCAGCTCCTATAATTCACCCCTCCACTTT.

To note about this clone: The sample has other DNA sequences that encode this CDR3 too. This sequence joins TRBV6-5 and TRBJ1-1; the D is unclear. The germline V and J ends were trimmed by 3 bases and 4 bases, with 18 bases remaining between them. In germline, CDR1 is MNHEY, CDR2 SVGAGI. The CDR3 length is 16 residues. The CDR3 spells CASSYSFQAGGTEAFF. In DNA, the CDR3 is TGTGCCAGCAGTTATTCGTTCCAGGCGGGAGGCACTGAAGCTTTCTTT.

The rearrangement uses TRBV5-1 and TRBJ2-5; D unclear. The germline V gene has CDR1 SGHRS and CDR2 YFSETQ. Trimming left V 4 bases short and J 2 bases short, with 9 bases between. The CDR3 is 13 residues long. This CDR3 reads CASSPDLQETQYF. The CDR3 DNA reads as TGCGCCAGCAGCCCAGACTTGCAAGAGACCCAGTACTTC.

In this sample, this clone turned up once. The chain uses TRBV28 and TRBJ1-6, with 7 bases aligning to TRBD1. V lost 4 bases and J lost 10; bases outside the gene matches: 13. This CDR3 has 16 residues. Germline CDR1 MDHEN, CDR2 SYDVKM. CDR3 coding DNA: TGTGCCAGCAGTTCTCCTCATCCCGGGACAGAGTCACCCCTCCACTTT. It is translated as CASSSPHPGTESPLHF.